This T cell receptor beta chain originates from a study of blood T cell repertoires in COVID-19 (dated by TCRdb to the early 2020s). In the study overall: Samples from collaborators originated in the United States, Italy and Spain and spanned both the acute and convalescent phases of COVID-19. A freely available public database, intended as a resource for researchers studying the immune response to SARS-CoV-2, is where the repertoires were released. The samples were drawn from two sources: the first 160 participants of the ongoing ImmuneRACE study, and over 1,000 subjects contributed by 6 global collaborators. Subjects who had been exposed to COVID-19, were actively infected with it, or had recovered from it provided the deeply sampled blood TCRbeta repertoires that made up the dataset. Nearly every sample came with metadata listing a de-identified subject ID, COVID-19 status, age in years and sex. Where available, HLA class I and class II types were obtained from metadata supplied by the sample provider rather than from assay-based typing. The material from the prospective study consisted of cDNA or gDNA derived from T cells, B-cell-depleted T cells, or PBMCs.

With regard to this clone: The specificity of this receptor is unknown. Per-base quality was not reported, and no clone a single base away is much larger than it.

Whole blood was collected in K2EDTA tubes by collaborating institutions according to the institutions' own protocols. For TCRbeta analysis, collaborators shipped samples in one of three forms: frozen whole blood, isolated PBMCs, or DNA extracted from either of those sample types. Paper-wide results and their limitations: How much clinical and demographic metadata was included differed by source and by participant, and the metadata was provided uncurated.

The V and J ends are trimmed by 8 bases and 4 bases, leaving 6 bases between them. The CDR3 holds 11 amino acids from the cysteine to the phenylalanine. Only CDR3 DNA remains: 33 bases, in frame from the first base. Sequences MDHEN (CDR1) and SYDVKM (CDR2) are obtained from the germline V gene. The immunoSEQ Assay, a bias-controlled multiplex PCR, was used to amplify TCRbeta CDR3 regions from genomic DNA. Regarding the original processing steps: Nucleated cell counts per sample were estimated from amplification of reference gene primers within the assay. To quantify the absolute abundance of each unique TCRbeta CDR3 rearrangement, sequence reads were collapsed and filtered. Productive Simpson clonality was computed per sample as the square root of Simpson's diversity index over productive rearrangements. TCRdb re-hosts the immuneACCESS table, in-frame sequences only. Its copies lack some clones; in the studies checked, an unresolved V gene accounts for under half of them, and the cause for the rest is not known. From that table come the V and J calls and clone size; the DNA was used to work out D and trimming. The sample table lists 46,000 or so clones, about nine tenths of them with a count of one. In total, the top ten clones hold about 17% of the sample.

This receptor chain uses TRBV28 and TRBJ1-5, with the D gene not clear enough to name. The sequence derives from a man in his 60s with active or convalescent COVID-19. Sequenced input: peripheral blood. The DNA sequence follows: TGTGCCAGCGGGAGAAATCAGCCCCAGCATTTT. It is translated as CASGRNQPQHF.